Reported below is one T cell receptor beta chain. Its antigen is not known. Produced via immunoSEQ multiplex PCR; TCRdb's table is partial and in-frame only. The sample lists 2 million to 2.5 million clones, more than 80% occurring once. This record comes from a study of shared clonotypes between healthy human individuals. Whole-study findings and limits: Among the subsets, naive ones generally showed larger estimated richness than memory ones. Owing to a small donor count, the genetic and exposure-history diversity represented was limited. Inspection by rarefaction showed sorted-subset sequencing to be incomplete despite large depth.

This sequence was found in a man younger than 30 in good health. Some clones in this sample may be carry-over from other donors' samples. Sequencing was done on a sample of naive CD4+ T cells from PBMCs. The subset: CD45RA+ positively selected.

The CDR3 DNA is TGTGCCAGCAGCGCACCCGTTTGGGGAAGTCTAGACAATGAGCAGTTCTTC. It is translated as CASSAPVWGSLDNEQFF. The chain couples TRBV7-9 to TRBJ2-1, with unresolved D. There are 17 residues in the CDR3. Germline CDR1 is SEHNR and CDR2 is FQNEAQ (reference sequence). The germline V and J ends were trimmed by 5 bases and 5 bases, with 22 bases remaining between them.